The present T cell receptor beta chain was sequenced within a study of T cells in Graves' hyperthyroidism and ophthalmopathy. TCR beta CDR3 sequences were amplified from RNA transcripts. An initial round of RT-PCR targeting the TCR CDR3 relied on the HTBI primer set. TCRdb itself ran the multiplex PCR reads through MiXCR, one entry per CDR3 protein. Among hundreds of thousands of distinct CDR3 sequences listed, over 15% were seen once. Trimming cost V 0 bases and J 3 bases, with 10 bases left between them. The CDR3 is 14 amino acids. CDR1 is SGHRS and CDR2 is YFSETQ in the germline V gene. Sequencing was performed on blood. This receptor was identified in a woman aged 45-65 years with Graves' hyperthyroidism that later progressed to Graves' ophthalmopathy. The V call is TRBV5-1, the J call TRBJ2-7; a possible D gene is TRBD1 (5 bases). The CDR3 reads CASSLGTSIYEQYF. CDR3 DNA: TGCGCCAGCAGCTTGGGGACATCAATCTACGAGCAGTACTTC. Full variable domain (rest looked up from reference TRBV5-1 and TRBJ2-7): KAGVTQTPRYLIKTRGQQVTLSCSPISGHRSVSWYQQTPGQGLQFLFEYFSETQRNKGNFPGRFSGRQFSNSRSEMNVSTLELGDSALYLCASSLGTSIYEQYFGPGTRLTVT.